This T cell receptor beta chain was recovered during a study of blood T cell repertoires in COVID-19. Original processing notes: Reference gene primer amplification yielded estimated nucleated cell counts. Data came from immunoSEQ multiplex PCR; TCRdb stores just in-frame clones and leaves some out. V and J calls and clone size are those listed in that table; D and trimming were worked out from the DNA. Seen here are 220,000 or so clones, around 87% observed once, and the top ten hold approximately 16%. This TCR derives from a man younger than 40 who had been exposed to COVID-19. Sequenced sample: PBMCs or T cells enriched from blood (not recorded which).

Here the CDR3 reads CASSLDGTGRSYEQYF. In DNA, the CDR3 is TGTGCCAGCAGCTTAGATGGGACAGGGAGGTCCTACGAGCAGTACTTC. The V and J genes are TRBV7-8 and TRBJ2-7; 9 nucleotides line up with TRBD1. V shed 1 base and J 1 base; nucleotides not matched to a gene: 5. This CDR3 is built from 16 residues. Germline loops: CDR1 SGHVS, CDR2 FQNEAQ.